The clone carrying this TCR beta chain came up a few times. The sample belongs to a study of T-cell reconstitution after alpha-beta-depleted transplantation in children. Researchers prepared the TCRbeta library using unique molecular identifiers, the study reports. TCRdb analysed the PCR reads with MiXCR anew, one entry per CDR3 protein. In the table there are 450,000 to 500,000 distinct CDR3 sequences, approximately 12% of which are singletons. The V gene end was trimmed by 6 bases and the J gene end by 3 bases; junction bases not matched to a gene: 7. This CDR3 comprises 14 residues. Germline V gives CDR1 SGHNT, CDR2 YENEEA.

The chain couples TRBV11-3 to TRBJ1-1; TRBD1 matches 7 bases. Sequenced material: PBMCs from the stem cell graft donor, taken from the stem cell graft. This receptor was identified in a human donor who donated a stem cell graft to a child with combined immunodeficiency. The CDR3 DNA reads TGTGCCAGCAGTGGGGGGACAGCCTACACTGAAGCTTTCTTT. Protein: CASSGGTAYTEAFF.